This T cell receptor (beta chain) was sequenced in a study of shared clonotypes between healthy human individuals (TCRdb year 2020). About the study as a whole: A few men and two women, aged 18 to 49 years, made up the cohort. For each donor, CD4 naive and CD4 memory were each given three plates, CD8 naive was given two plates, and CD8 memory was given one plate. To estimate repertoire size and how much clonotype sharing occurs between individuals, the study deeply sequenced the blood TCR repertoires of five healthy adults. To increase sequencing depth and limit assay-specific biases, TCR repertoire library preparation and sequencing were carried out by different laboratories using diverse techniques. Each donor's leukapheresis produced roughly between roughly 0.85 and 9.5 billion PBMCs. On the study overall, not on this receptor specifically: Across a few donors, approximately 4.9% of naive CD4, roughly 3.8% of naive CD8, about 2% of memory CD4, and approximately 0.42% of memory CD8 clonotypes were shared. Compared with non-shared clonotypes, the clonotypes found in all four sorted-subset donors had higher generation probabilities. Based on pairwise subsampling, the degree of clonotype sharing among donors was expected to be affected by sequencing depth. Naive subsets generally had larger estimated clonotype richness than memory subsets did. Because the study included only a small number of donors, the genetic and exposure-history diversity represented was limited. Incomplete sequencing was indicated by rarefaction of sorted-subset datasets, despite the large sequencing depth. Sampling was restricted to blood, and TCR repertoires in tissue are likely to differ from TCR repertoires in blood.

TCR CDR3 regions were amplified from genomic DNA by multiplex PCR using the deep immunoSEQ assay. Genomic DNA extracted from each cell subset was distributed evenly over all wells of several immunoSEQ 96-well plates, and each plate served as one replicate. For sorted subsets, each replicate PCR was loaded with about 0.2 ug genomic DNA, equivalent to 30,000 to 35,000 T cell genomes. Purified libraries were quantified with a Qubit 3.0 fluorometer, sized on a Bioanalyzer 2100, and re-quantified with the KAPA Library Quantification kit. Each immunoSEQ 96-well plate was sequenced on its own single-read 150-cycle Illumina NextSeq 550 flow cell. As for the authors' bioinformatics: Because the immunoSEQ output included only junctional sequences and no quality scores, the filtering could not be the same as the filtering used for full-length reads. To assign V/J genes and CDR3, sequences were annotated using PyIR, a Python wrapper for IgBLAST v1.9, with IMGT germline references. Reads with weak V/J assignments (E-value above 1e-6), missing CDR3, stop codons, out-of-frame junctions, or ambiguous translated residues were removed. V3J clonotypes were defined as sequences sharing an identical inferred V gene, J gene, and CDR3 amino acid sequence. The percentage overlap between two repertoires was calculated by dividing the number of shared unique clonotypes by the size of the smaller repertoire. RTK rarefaction, the Chao1 estimator, and Recon v2.1 estimates of unobserved clonotypes were used to assess repertoire richness. OLGA was used to compute generation probabilities for all TCRbeta clonotypes that the gDNA method yielded from a handful of donors. Not all clones reach the TCRdb copy of this immuneACCESS table, which keeps in-frame sequences only. Checked studies attribute under half of the gap to unresolved V genes and leave the rest unexplained. V and J calls and clone size follow that table, whereas D and trimming were derived from the DNA. This sample comprises 2 million to 2.5 million clones, about 95% of them detected only once. The ten largest clones capture roughly 1.1% of the sample.

CD8 naive samples were CD45RO-negative cells positively selected for CCR7, giving a CD45RA+CCR7+ population that excluded TemRA cells. Healthy HIV-negative adults with no recently reported acute infections or vaccinations were included as donors. All donors were Caucasian adults living in Nashville, Tennessee, USA. After blood collection by leukapheresis, PBMCs were isolated using Ficoll-Histopaque density gradient centrifugation and then cryopreserved in the vapor phase of liquid nitrogen. Analytical flow cytometry was used to check the purity and quantity of each magnetically sorted T cell population. Each sorted fraction had its genomic DNA isolated and then quantified by UV absorbance on a Nanodrop 2000c. With regard to this clone: The specificity of this receptor is unknown. No per-base quality is available; no much larger clone lies one base away.

This clonotype was obtained from a man aged 18 to 30 in good health. Material: naive CD8+ T cells sorted from blood. In the paper's terms, the cell subset or site label means: CD45RA+CCR7+.

The CDR3 protein sequence reads: CASSYLVAGGTDTQYF. At the DNA level, the sequence is TGTGCCAGCAGTTACCTAGTAGCGGGAGGCACAGATACGCAGTATTTT. The receptor chain draws on TRBV6-5 and TRBJ2-3; 9 nucleotides in the junction match TRBD2. V lost 2 bases and J lost 1 base, and the count of bases not matched to a germline gene is 4. Via the germline V gene, CDR1 is MNHEY and CDR2 SVGAGI. The CDR3, cysteine through phenylalanine, is 16 amino acids long. The retained sequence is limited to the CDR3, 48 bases, with the frame set at the first base.